The clone carrying this T cell receptor (beta chain) rates as medium-sized. TCRdb called the 5' RACE reads again in MiXCR, with one record for every CDR3 protein. The sample lists roughly 9,000 distinct CDR3 sequences; approximately 15% were seen once. The V end lost 7 bases, the J end lost 0 bases, and 13 bases lay between the germline ends. The CDR3 runs to 14 residues. Germline lookup yields CDR1 MDHEN and CDR2 SYDVKM. J is TRBJ2-7 and V is TRBV28; no definite D call. The clonotype was recovered from a female donor with breast cancer. The specimen sequenced was memory CD4+ T cells sorted from blood. Subset of the sample: memory CD4+ T cells, CD4+CD45RO+CD25-. The CDR3 here is CASMGFGNSYEQYF. CDR3 nucleotides: TGTGCCAGCATGGGATTCGGAAACTCCTACGAGCAGTACTTC.